These 10 T cell receptor beta chains came from one sample sequenced in a study of blood T cell repertoires in COVID-19. Assay used: immunoSEQ multiplex PCR; TCRdb lists only in-frame clones, some missing. The profile covers about 270,000 clones, with about 90% appearing a single time and 1.5% to 2% taken by the ten largest. Sample: PBMCs or T cells enriched from blood (not recorded which). The source is a woman in her fifties or sixties who had recovered from COVID-19.

CDR3 nucleotides: TGTGCCAGCAGTCCTGAACAGGGGGCCGAGTATAGCAATCAGCCCCAGCATTTT. Translated, it gives CASSPEQGAEYSNQPQHF. The J gene is TRBJ1-5, the V gene TRBV2; 9 bases align to TRBD1. V lost 5 bases to trimming and J lost 0 bases; unmatched junction nucleotides: 11. In germline, CDR1 is SNHLY, CDR2 FYNNEI. The length of the CDR3 is 18 residues.

V usage is TRBV18 and J usage is TRBJ2-2, with D perhaps matching TRBD1 (5 bases). The CDR3 length is 15 residues. The ends were cut back, 3 bases at V and 1 base at J, with 9 bases in the middle. The germline gives CDR1 KGHSH, CDR2 LQKENI. CDR3 coding DNA: TGTGCCAGCTCACCTCAAAGGGGGAACACCGGGGAGCTGTTTTTT. It is translated as CASSPQRGNTGELFF.

This clone was observed a single time. The chain couples TRBV11-1 to TRBJ2-4; 7 positions match TRBD1. Germline CDR1 and CDR2: SGHAT and FQDESV (reference sequence). V was clipped by 4 bases and J by 8 bases; unmatched bases: 5. CDR3 length: 13 residues. CDR3 nucleotide sequence: TGTGCCAGCAGCTCAATAACAGGGGACATTCAGTACTTC. Protein sequence: CASSSITGDIQYF.

This clone was seen more than once but under ten times. The chain joins TRBV4-1 to TRBJ1-2; TRBD1 agrees at 10 bases. Germline CDR1 MGHRA, CDR2 YSYEKL. The J segment lost 7 bases and the V segment lost 3 bases, leaving 11 bases of the junction unmatched. This CDR3 is 16 amino acids long. DNA for the CDR3: TGCGCCAGCAGCCAGGAGCCCGGGACAGGGGTATCTGGCTACACCTTC. Encoded protein: CASSQEPGTGVSGYTF.

The chain employs TRBV9 and TRBJ2-1; 11 bases map to TRBD2. CDR1 and CDR2 from the germline V gene are SGDLS and YYNGEE. Trimming at V came to 0 bases and at J to 10 bases, leaving 9 bases not matched to a gene. The CDR3 totals 16 residues. The CDR3 DNA is TGTGCCAGCAGCGTAGGTGGACTAGCGGGCCAGAGGGAGCAGTTCTTC. Its protein is CASSVGGLAGQREQFF.

This sequence joins TRBV6-1 and TRBJ2-7; no clear D gene. The CDR3 has 15 amino acids. CDR1 MNHNS and CDR2 SASEGT come from the germline V gene. V was cut by 0 bases and J by 3 bases, with 12 bases left in between. The CDR3 spells CASSEAGLSLYEQYF. CDR3 nucleotide sequence: TGTGCCAGCAGTGAAGCTGGGCTAAGCCTCTACGAGCAGTACTTC.

The chain has TRBV4-1 and TRBJ2-7; tentatively, D is TRBD1 (6 bases). In germline, CDR1 is MGHRA, CDR2 YSYEKL. The germline V and J ends were trimmed by 4 bases and 3 bases, with 13 bases remaining between them. This CDR3 is built from 14 residues. For the CDR3, the DNA is TGCGCCAGCAGCCGGAGTGGGACAAGCTACGAGCAGTACTTC. Translated: CASSRSGTSYEQYF.

This clone was detected once. The chain recombines TRBV5-1 with TRBJ2-7; 10 bases map to TRBD2. CDR1 and CDR2 from the germline V gene are SGHRS and YFSETQ. With 4 bases clipped from V and 5 bases from J, the junction kept 12 bases outside the gene matches. This CDR3 contains 16 residues. The CDR3 bases are TGCGCCAGCAGCCCGAGTGGGCTAGCGGGAGTCAACGAGCAGTACTTC. The encoded protein is CASSPSGLAGVNEQYF.

This chain links TRBV28 with TRBJ1-6; TRBD1 is a possible D gene (6 bases). V lost 6 bases, J lost 6 bases, and 15 bases lay in between. The CDR3 extends over 15 amino acids. Germline CDR1 reads MDHEN; CDR2 reads SYDVKM. DNA for the CDR3: TGTGCCAGCAGGACTTGGGACATGCTTAATTCACCCCTCCACTTT. Translating it yields CASRTWDMLNSPLHF. Combining the CDR3 with reference TRBV28 and TRBJ1-6 gives the whole variable domain DVKVTQSSRYLVKRTGEKVFLECVQDMDHENMFWYRQDPGLGLRLIYFSYDVKMKEKGDIPEGYSVSREKKERFSLILESASTNQTSMYLCASRTWDMLNSPLHFGNGTRLTVT.

This clone was seen a single time. This sequence joins TRBV19 and TRBJ1-3, with D hard to call. This CDR3 spans 15 amino acids. Germline V gene data show CDR1 as LNHDA and CDR2 as SQIVND (reference sequence). With 1 base removed from V and 1 base from J, the gap between germline ends came to 8 bases. CDR3 DNA: TGTGCCAGTAGTATAGTACGGGGTTCTGGAAACACCATATATTTT. It is translated as CASSIVRGSGNTIYF.